The 8 T cell receptor beta chains reported below all come from one sample, sequenced in a study of blood T cell repertoires in COVID-19. The protocol was immunoSEQ multiplex PCR, while the TCRdb copy is restricted to in-frame clones and leaves out a portion. Of fewer than 250,000 clones in the sample, almost 85% were seen once. The sequenced sample consisted of peripheral blood. The source of these receptors is a middle-aged man with acute or convalescent COVID-19.

V gene TRBV11-2 combines with J gene TRBJ2-7; D might be TRBD1 (5 bases). The germline CDR1 and CDR2 sequences are SGHAT and FQNNGV. This CDR3 spans 14 amino acids. The germline V and J ends were trimmed by 4 bases and 7 bases, with 17 bases remaining between them. This CDR3 is CASSSRSRVWEQYF. The CDR3 DNA is TGTGCCAGCAGCTCAAGAAGCAGGGTATGGGAGCAGTACTTC.

The V call is TRBV30, the J call TRBJ1-2, with TRBD1 matching 9 bases. This CDR3 spans 13 amino acids. V lost 7 bases, J lost 3 bases, and 6 bases stayed unmatched. The germline CDR1 and CDR2 sequences are GTSNPN and SVGIG (reference sequence). Here the CDR3 reads CASTGTGHYGYTF. The CDR3 DNA reads as TGTGCCTCGACCGGGACAGGGCACTATGGCTACACCTTC.

The chain couples TRBV2 to TRBJ2-7, with TRBD1 matching over 10 bases. V was clipped by 4 bases and J by 7 bases; unmatched bases: 7. CDR1 is SNHLY, CDR2 FYNNEI, per germline. The CDR3 contains 14 residues. CDR3 sequence: CASSGLWTGGEQYF. CDR3 in DNA: TGTGCCAGCAGTGGACTATGGACAGGGGGGGAGCAGTACTTC.

The J gene is TRBJ2-7, the V gene TRBV9, with TRBD1 as a possible D gene (6 bases). Germline V lookup: CDR1 SGDLS, CDR2 YYNGEE. The V end was cut by 4 bases, the J end by 5 bases, with 16 bases between. There are 14 residues in the CDR3. As DNA, the CDR3 is TGTGCCAGCAGCTACAGGGTATTGGGTGACGAGCAGTACTTC. This gives the protein CASSYRVLGDEQYF.

CDR3 sequence (DNA): TGTGCCAGCAGCTTAGACGTCCGACAGTATACTTCTGGCTACACCTTC. Its protein product is CASSLDVRQYTSGYTF. The chain employs TRBV11-2 and TRBJ1-2; a possible D gene is TRBD1 (5 bases). The CDR3 extends over 16 amino acids. V lost 0 bases, J lost 7 bases, and 18 bases lay in between. Germline V CDR1 and CDR2: SGHAT, FQNNGV. The full variable domain, in which reference TRBV11-2 and TRBJ1-2 provide the parts outside the CDR3, is EAGVAQSPRYKIIEKRQSVAFWCNPISGHATLYWYQQILGQGPKLLIQFQNNGVVDDSQLPKDRFSAERLKGVDSTLKIQPAKLEDSAVYLCASSLDVRQYTSGYTFGSGTRLTVV.

The chain uses TRBV6-2 or TRBV6-3 and TRBJ2-3; 7 bases map to TRBD1. The CDR3 runs to 16 residues. The V segment lost 4 bases and the J segment 0 bases; nucleotides outside the gene matches: 7. Germline loops: CDR1 MNHEY, CDR2 SVGEGT. CDR3 in DNA: TGTGCCAGCAGTTCACGGACAGGAACTAGCACAGATACGCAGTATTTT. Translation: CASSSRTGTSTDTQYF.

A few counts support this clone. The chain employs TRBV19 and TRBJ2-5; D might be TRBD2 (5 bases). CDR1 and CDR2 from the germline V gene are LNHDA and SQIVND (reference sequence). Trimming took off 7 bases at V and 3 bases at J, with 12 bases between the two ends. The CDR3 consists of 13 residues. The CDR3 sequence: CASNPWGEETQYF. The DNA for the CDR3 is TGTGCCAGTAATCCATGGGGAGAAGAGACCCAGTACTTC. The full variable domain, its missing parts supplied by reference TRBV19 and TRBJ2-5, is DGGITQSPKYLFRKEGQNVTLSCEQNLNHDAMYWYRQDPGQGLRLIYYSQIVNDFQKGDIAEGYSVSREKKESFPLTVTSAQKNPTAFYLCASNPWGEETQYFGPGTRLLVL.

This chain uses TRBV6-8 with TRBJ1-2; tentatively, D is TRBD1 (6 bases). Trimming stripped 8 bases from V and 6 bases from J, with 13 bases between. In germline, CDR1 is MNHGY, CDR2 SAAAGT. CDR3 length equals 12 residues. This CDR3 reads CASPRGGDGYTF. The CDR3 coding sequence is TGTGCCAGCCCAAGGGGGGGGGATGGCTACACCTTC.